These 22 T cell receptor beta chains were all obtained from the same sample, sequenced in a study of PD-1 blockade in mismatch repair-deficient tumors. Only in-frame clones appear in the TCRdb table, and some are missing; sequencing was by immunoSEQ multiplex PCR. In the table there are 55,000 to 85,000 clones, around four fifths of which are singletons. The sample was peripheral blood, taken 2 weeks after starting pembrolizumab. The source of these receptors is an adult with mismatch repair-deficient cancer.

The chain employs TRBV7-2 and TRBJ1-2; D remains unclear. The germline V gene encodes CDR1 SGHTA and CDR2 FQGNSA. Trimming cost V 3 bases and J 5 bases, with 10 bases left between them. The CDR3 runs 13 residues. The CDR3 bases are TGTGCCAGCAGCTTGGAGAGGCAATATGGCTACACCTTC. This translates into CASSLERQYGYTF.

This clone was seen a few times. This chain links TRBV2 with TRBJ2-5; D unresolved. This CDR3 is 12 amino acids long. Germline CDR1 and CDR2: SNHLY and FYNNEI. V shed 5 bases and J shed 2 bases, with 6 bases lying between them. The chain's CDR3 is CASSNLQETQYF. For the CDR3, the DNA is TGTGCCAGCAGTAATCTTCAAGAGACCCAGTACTTC. The full variable domain, rest sourced from reference TRBV2 and TRBJ2-5, is EPEVTQTPSHQVTQMGQEVILRCVPISNHLYFYWYRQILGQKVEFLVSFYNNEISEKSEIFDDQFSVERPDGSNFTLKIRSTKLEDSAMYFCASSNLQETQYFGPGTRLLVL.

The chain combines TRBV15 with TRBJ2-3; 11 nucleotides align to TRBD2. The CDR3 is made up of 13 amino acids. CDR1 is LNHNV, CDR2 YYDKDF, per germline (reference sequence). J was trimmed by 3 bases and V by 9 bases; bases with no gene match: 2. The CDR3 nucleotides are TGTGCCACTCGACTAGCGGGGACAGATACGCAGTATTTT. This gives the protein CATRLAGTDTQYF.

V is TRBV19 and J is TRBJ2-1; possible D gene TRBD2, 5 bases. The CDR3 sequence is 14 residues long. Germline-derived CDR1 and CDR2 are LNHDA and SQIVND (reference sequence). V was shortened by 3 bases and J by 5 bases, with 11 bases between the two germline ends. The CDR3 DNA follows: TGTGCCAGTAGTATTCCGGCGAGGGACAATGAGCAGTTCTTC. This sequence encodes CASSIPARDNEQFF. Full variable domain (outside the CDR3, taken from reference TRBV19 and TRBJ2-1): DGGITQSPKYLFRKEGQNVTLSCEQNLNHDAMYWYRQDPGQGLRLIYYSQIVNDFQKGDIAEGYSVSREKKESFPLTVTSAQKNPTAFYLCASSIPARDNEQFFGPGTRLTVL.

The chain is built from TRBV6-6 and TRBJ1-2, with TRBD1 as a possible D gene (6 bases). The germline CDR1 and CDR2 sequences are MNHNY and SVGAGI (reference sequence). The ends were cut back, 4 bases at V and 8 bases at J, with 11 bases in the middle. The CDR3 extends over 12 amino acids. The CDR3 reads CASSLQGGGYTF. Written as DNA, the CDR3 is TGTGCCAGCAGTTTACAGGGTGGCGGCTACACCTTC.

The V and J genes are TRBV6-5 and TRBJ2-1; 11 bases fit TRBD2. The CDR3 extends over 15 amino acids. From germline, CDR1 is MNHEY and CDR2 SVGAGI. After removal of 6 bases from V and 7 bases from J, the junction contained 8 bases not matched to a gene. The DNA of the CDR3 is TGTGCCAGCAGCTTAACTAGCGGGAGCAGGAATGAGCAGTTCTTC. This sequence encodes CASSLTSGSRNEQFF.

This clone is a singleton in its sample. The genes are TRBV25-1 and TRBJ2-7; TRBD1 agrees at 11 bases. The CDR3 covers 15 residues. Losses at the gene ends were 6 bases for V and 4 bases for J; bases not matched to a gene: 8. The germline V gene has CDR1 MGHDK and CDR2 SYGVNS. The CDR3: CASRKGQGASYEQYF. The CDR3 coding sequence is TGTGCCAGCAGAAAAGGACAGGGGGCATCATACGAGCAGTACTTC.

The gene calls are TRBV29-1 and TRBJ2-1, with 8 bases matching TRBD2. Per the germline V gene, CDR1 is SQVTM and CDR2 is ANQGSEA. The CDR3 sequence is 14 residues long. J was trimmed by 6 bases and V by 3 bases; bases with no gene match: 7. CDR3 coding DNA: TGCAGCGTTGAGGACGGCCGGGGGGGCAATGAGCAGTTCTTC. As protein: CSVEDGRGGNEQFF.

The chain couples TRBV29-1 to TRBJ2-5, with a weak D call TRBD2 (6 bases). The CDR3 sequence is 14 residues long. CDR1 is SQVTM and CDR2 is ANQGSEA in the germline V gene. Trimming removed 6 bases from V and 5 bases from J, with 19 bases in between. The CDR3, as DNA: TGCAGCGTGATCAGGGAGAGGGAGGTGGAGACCCAGTACTTC. This gives the protein CSVIREREVETQYF.

This chain links TRBV5-6 with TRBJ2-7; perhaps TRBD1 as D (6 bases). Germline CDR1 reads SGHDT; CDR2 reads YYEEEE. The length of the CDR3 is 16 residues. V gave up 4 bases and J gave up 2 bases, with 19 bases separating them. CDR3 loop: CASSPTTSDRTYEQYF. CDR3 in DNA: TGTGCCAGCAGCCCCACAACCTCCGACAGGACCTACGAGCAGTACTTC.

The gene calls are TRBV5-4 and TRBJ2-3, with D perhaps TRBD2 (5 bases). CDR1 is SGHNT and CDR2 is YYREEE in the germline V gene (reference sequence). CDR3 length: 15 residues. Between the trimmed V and J ends, which lost 3 bases and 3 bases, there was a span of 14 bases. As DNA, the CDR3 is TGTGCCAGCAGCTCTGTGGGAGTCCGGACAGATACGCAGTATTTT. Amino acids: CASSSVGVRTDTQYF.

This clone was found a few times. The chain has TRBV30 and TRBJ1-1, with D perhaps matching TRBD1 (5 bases). Trimming removed 2 bases at V and 2 bases at J, with 15 bases between. Per the germline V gene, CDR1 is GTSNPN and CDR2 is SVGIG (reference sequence). CDR3 length equals 15 residues. The CDR3 loop reads CAWSTPGEINTEAFF. DNA for the CDR3: TGTGCCTGGAGTACCCCGGGGGAAATTAACACTGAAGCTTTCTTT.

The count of this clone is one. This chain joins TRBV7-2 and TRBJ1-5, with D possibly being TRBD1 (5 bases). Looked up from germline, CDR1 is SGHTA and CDR2 is FQGNSA. The V and J ends lost 4 bases and 7 bases respectively, with 14 bases between them. This CDR3 is 14 amino acids long. Here the CDR3 reads CASSSGTRGQPQHF. As DNA, the CDR3 is TGTGCCAGCAGCTCCGGGACGAGGGGACAGCCCCAGCATTTT.

A few counts support this clone. This sequence joins TRBV7-9 and TRBJ2-6, with D tentatively TRBD1 (5 bases). Germline lookup yields CDR1 SEHNR and CDR2 FQNEAQ (reference sequence). CDR3 size: 16 residues. V was cut by 2 bases and J by 0 bases, with 8 bases left in between. The CDR3 loop is CASSLTGNSGANVLTF. The CDR3 region has the DNA TGTGCCAGCAGCTTAACAGGAAACTCTGGGGCCAACGTCCTGACTTTC.

The chain recombines TRBV2 with TRBJ2-3; a weak D match, TRBD1 (5 bases). The CDR3 contains 12 residues. Germline-derived CDR1 and CDR2 are SNHLY and FYNNEI. Trimming removed 7 bases from V and 2 bases from J, with 7 bases in between. The CDR3 nucleotides read TGTGCCAGCACGACAGACACAGATACGCAGTATTTT. It codes for CASTTDTDTQYF.

This sequence joins TRBV7-8 and TRBJ2-7, with 10 bases lining up with TRBD1. V dropped 5 bases and J dropped 7; count of bases not matched to a gene: 14. The germline gives CDR1 SGHVS, CDR2 FQNEAQ. This CDR3 contains 16 residues. The CDR3 DNA is TGTGCCAGCAGCGCCGACACCGGGACAGGGGTGGAGGAGCAGTACTTC. This encodes CASSADTGTGVEEQYF.

This chain connects TRBV6-5 to TRBJ1-1; TRBD1 matches 7 bases. Germline CDR1 is MNHEY and CDR2 is SVGAGI. The CDR3 has 13 amino acids. V lost 5 bases, J lost 4 bases, and 4 bases stayed unmatched. The CDR3 here is CASSGDRATEAFF. In DNA form, the CDR3 reads TGTGCCAGCAGTGGCGACAGGGCCACTGAAGCTTTCTTT.

The chain is built from TRBV5-5 and TRBJ1-4; the match to TRBD1 covers 7 bases. Germline V gene data show CDR1 as SGHKS and CDR2 as YYEKEE (reference sequence). V gave up 5 bases and J gave up 5 bases; unmatched junction bases: 9. The CDR3 spans 15 residues. CDR3 loop: CASSRQGALNEKLFF. Written as DNA, the CDR3 is TGTGCCAGCAGTCGACAGGGAGCATTAAATGAAAAACTGTTTTTT.

The J gene is TRBJ2-3, the V gene TRBV11-2; D unresolved. Trimming took off 4 bases at V and 3 bases at J, with 5 bases between the two ends. The length of the CDR3 is 12 residues. Germline V lookup: CDR1 SGHAT, CDR2 FQNNGV. The CDR3 sequence: CASSSITDTQYF. DNA for the CDR3: TGTGCCAGCAGCTCGATTACAGATACGCAGTATTTT.

The rearrangement uses TRBV5-1 and TRBJ2-7, with D uncertain. Deletions cut 5 bases from V and 7 bases from J, with 10 bases between. The CDR3 is 11 amino acids. Germline loops: CDR1 SGHRS, CDR2 YFSETQ. The CDR3 DNA sequence: TGCGCCAGCAGTGATGGTAGGGAGCAGTACTTC. Its protein is CASSDGREQYF.

V usage is TRBV11-3 and J usage is TRBJ2-3; D remains ambiguous. The germline CDR1 and CDR2 sequences are SGHNT and YENEEA. Trimming shortened V by 0 bases and J by 6 bases, and 13 bases separated the two germline ends. The CDR3 loop spans 15 amino acids. The CDR3 region has the DNA TGTGCCAGCAGCTTAGAGAGCCTCAAATACGATACGCAGTATTTT. Translated, it gives CASSLESLKYDTQYF.

V usage is TRBV28 and J usage is TRBJ1-3; TRBD1 aligns across 10 bases. CDR3 length: 17 residues. J lost 0 bases, V lost 4 bases, and 6 bases had no gene match. Germline V gives CDR1 MDHEN, CDR2 SYDVKM. The CDR3 DNA follows: TGTGCCAGCAGTTGGGACAGGGGACCGAGCTCTGGAAACACCATATATTTT. Protein: CASSWDRGPSSGNTIYF. Using reference TRBV28 and TRBJ1-3 for the parts outside the CDR3, the full variable domain is DVKVTQSSRYLVKRTGEKVFLECVQDMDHENMFWYRQDPGLGLRLIYFSYDVKMKEKGDIPEGYSVSREKKERFSLILESASTNQTSMYLCASSWDRGPSSGNTIYFGEGSWLTVV.